This passage covers 29 T cell receptor beta chains from one sample sequenced in a study of blood T cell repertoires in COVID-19. This table comes from immunoSEQ multiplex PCR, and its TCRdb copy is limited to in-frame clones, with some not included. The sample holds roughly 200,000 clones, 90% seen once. The sample taken for sequencing was peripheral blood. The receptor source for this set is a man aged 50-60 years with acute or convalescent COVID-19.

This clone was counted many times. This chain uses TRBV21-1 with TRBJ2-7; the D segment call TRBD1 is taken from the table without a DNA check. TRBV21-1 is shown as a pseudogene. The CDR3 runs to 14 residues. CDR3 coding DNA: TGTGCCAGCAGCAGGGGACACAGCTCCTACGAGCAGTACGTC. Its protein product is CASSRGHSSYEQYV.

The CDR3 is CASSHRSGIQFF. CDR3 DNA sequence: TGTGCCAGTAGTCATCGGAGTGGCATCCAGTTCTTC. This sequence joins TRBV19 and TRBJ2-1, with D hard to call. The CDR3 has 12 residues. The V gene's germline CDR1 is LNHDA and CDR2 SQIVND (reference sequence). Trimming stripped 5 bases from V and 13 bases from J, with 15 bases between.

The rearrangement joins TRBV9 to TRBJ1-1; D ambiguous. V dropped 1 base and J dropped 0 bases, with 7 bases sitting between them. CDR1 SGDLS and CDR2 YYNGEE come from the germline V gene. This CDR3 region has 14 residues. CDR3 sequence reads: CASSVSSVNTEAFF. Written as DNA, the CDR3 is TGTGCCAGCAGCGTAAGCAGCGTGAACACTGAAGCTTTCTTT. The whole variable domain, remainder taken from reference TRBV9 and TRBJ1-1, is DSGVTQTPKHLITATGQRVTLRCSPRSGDLSVYWYQQSLDQGLQFLIQYYNGEERAKGNILERFSAQQFPDLHSELNLSSLELGDSALYFCASSVSSVNTEAFFGQGTRLTVV.

The gene calls are TRBV2 and TRBJ2-7; D may be TRBD1 (6 bases). Germline CDR1 is SNHLY and CDR2 is FYNNEI. The CDR3 runs 15 residues. Trimming took 5 bases from V and 0 from J, leaving 14 bases between them. DNA for the CDR3: TGTGCCAGCAGTCCGGGACACACGACCTCCTACGAGCAGTACTTC. Amino acids: CASSPGHTTSYEQYF.

In its sample, this clone was seen a few times. The CDR3 sequence: CASSPGRGGGYGYTF. The CDR3 DNA is TGTGCCAGTAGTCCAGGGCGCGGCGGAGGGTATGGCTACACCTTC. The chain uses TRBV19 and TRBJ1-2; D may be TRBD1 (5 bases). CDR3 length: 15 residues. V lost 5 bases to trimming and J lost 5 bases, with 18 bases between them. From germline, CDR1 is LNHDA and CDR2 SQIVND (reference sequence).

The chain links TRBV4-2 to TRBJ1-5; TRBD1 is a possible D gene (5 bases). Trimming took 0 bases from V and 5 from J, leaving 11 bases between them. This CDR3 has 15 amino acids. Germline CDR1 reads LGHNA; CDR2 reads YNFKEQ. CDR3 sequence (DNA): TGTGCCAGCAGCCAAGATGGGGCCGCGTATCAGCCCCAGCATTTT. Its protein is CASSQDGAAYQPQHF.

In this sample, this clone turned up once. The chain uses TRBV9 and TRBJ2-7, with 15 bases aligning to TRBD2. Germline trimming cut 1 base from V and 7 bases from J; bases unmatched to any gene: 9. CDR3 length: 17 amino acids. Germline-derived CDR1 and CDR2 are SGDLS and YYNGEE. CDR3 DNA sequence: TGTGCCAGCAGCGTATCGGGGACTAGCGGGAGGAGCGGAGAGCAGTACTTC. Translation gives CASSVSGTSGRSGEQYF.

The chain links TRBV30 to TRBJ1-3; 7 bases match TRBD1. The CDR3 length is 16 residues. Germline V gene lookup returns CDR1 GTSNPN and CDR2 SVGIG (reference sequence). Trimming at V came to 4 bases and at J to 0 bases, leaving 9 bases not matched to a gene. The DNA of the CDR3 is TGTGCCTGGACCGCGACAGGGAGCAACTCTGGAAACACCATATATTTT. Translation gives CAWTATGSNSGNTIYF.

This CDR3 reads CAIRAGAGEQYV. CDR3 nucleotide sequence: TGTGCCATCAGGGCAGGGGCAGGCGAGCAGTACGTC. V is TRBV10-3 and J is TRBJ2-7; TRBD1 is a possible D gene (6 bases). CDR1 is ENHRY and CDR2 is SYGVKD in the germline V gene. V lost 6 bases and J lost 6, with 12 bases in between. This CDR3 contains 12 residues.

This sequence joins TRBV5-6 and TRBJ1-5; 10 bases are a match to TRBD1. Germline values: CDR1 SGHDT, CDR2 YYEEEE. The CDR3 spans 19 residues. V lost 1 base, J lost 2 bases, and 12 bases stayed unmatched. CDR3 sequence: CASSLTGQGDYIGNQPQHF. CDR3 bases: TGTGCCAGCAGCTTGACCGGACAGGGGGACTATATAGGCAATCAGCCCCAGCATTTT.

This chain uses TRBV6-2 or TRBV6-3 with TRBJ2-5; D not certain. The CDR3 spans 13 residues. Germline V gives CDR1 MNHEY, CDR2 SVGEGT. Trimming removed 2 bases from V and 6 bases from J, with 10 bases in between. The CDR3 DNA follows: TGTGCCAGCAGTTACGGCGGTTTGAAGACCCAGTACTTC. Translated: CASSYGGLKTQYF.

This CDR3 reads CASGPGLLSGNTIYF. CDR3 DNA sequence: TGTGCCAGCGGTCCAGGGTTACTCTCTGGAAACACCATATATTTT. This sequence joins TRBV28 and TRBJ1-3, with D perhaps matching TRBD1 (5 bases). The CDR3 length is 15 residues. The V and J ends lost 8 bases and 0 bases respectively, with 14 bases between them. CDR1 is MDHEN and CDR2 is SYDVKM in the germline V gene.

The chain has TRBV9 and TRBJ2-3; 9 nucleotides agree with TRBD2. The CDR3 runs 16 residues. J gave up 0 bases and V 2 bases, and 4 bases lay outside the gene matches. Per the germline V gene, CDR1 is SGDLS and CDR2 is YYNGEE. CDR3 sequence reads: CASSVLAGLSTDTQYF. The CDR3 nucleotides are TGTGCCAGCAGCGTTCTAGCGGGATTAAGCACAGATACGCAGTATTTT. The entire variable domain, with the rest obtained from reference TRBV9 and TRBJ2-3, is as follows: DSGVTQTPKHLITATGQRVTLRCSPRSGDLSVYWYQQSLDQGLQFLIQYYNGEERAKGNILERFSAQQFPDLHSELNLSSLELGDSALYFCASSVLAGLSTDTQYFGPGTRLTVL.

The V gene is TRBV7-2, the J gene TRBJ1-5; TRBD1 is a possible D gene (6 bases). This CDR3 is built from 14 residues. V was pared by 5 bases and J by 3 bases, with 11 bases between. Germline V gene lookup returns CDR1 SGHTA and CDR2 FQGNSA. CDR3: CASSLGQHNQPQHF. The CDR3 DNA reads as TGTGCCAGCAGCCTCGGACAGCACAATCAGCCCCAGCATTTT.

Only one count was recorded for this clone. This sequence joins TRBV5-1 and TRBJ2-2, with 11 nucleotides matching TRBD2. Germline values: CDR1 SGHRS, CDR2 YFSETQ. The CDR3 has 15 residues. With V trimmed by 7 bases and J by 3 bases, 5 bases remained unmatched. CDR3 in DNA: TGCGCCAGCGGTAGCGGGAGGGTCCACACCGGGGAGCTGTTTTTT. Translated, it gives CASGSGRVHTGELFF.

V gene TRBV7-8 combines with J gene TRBJ2-2; D call uncertain. The V gene lost 4 bases and the J gene lost 3 bases, with 9 bases spanning the gap. The germline V gene has CDR1 SGHVS and CDR2 FQNEAQ. This CDR3 has 14 amino acids. In DNA, the CDR3 is TGTGCCAGCAGCTCTTACAGTGACACCGGGGAGCTGTTTTTT. Translating it yields CASSSYSDTGELFF.

The V gene is TRBV28, the J gene TRBJ2-7; possible D gene TRBD1, 6 bases. CDR1 and CDR2 from the germline V gene are MDHEN and SYDVKM. The CDR3 runs to 14 residues. V shed 4 bases and J shed 1 base, with 11 bases lying between them. As DNA, the CDR3 is TGTGCCAGCAGTTCTTTCGGACAGTCCTACGAGCAGTACTTC. Its translation: CASSSFGQSYEQYF.

The rearrangement uses TRBV28 and TRBJ1-6; a possible D gene is TRBD1 (6 bases). V was pared by 9 bases and J by 2 bases, with 14 bases between. This CDR3 is built from 15 residues. Germline CDR1 is MDHEN and CDR2 is SYDVKM. This CDR3 is CASSRDKAYNSPLHF. The CDR3 nucleotides read TGTGCCAGTTCCCGGGACAAGGCCTATAATTCACCCCTCCACTTT.

This clone was observed a single time. The CDR3 protein is CASHQGTGANVLTF. CDR3 coding DNA: TGTGCCAGTCATCAGGGGACCGGGGCCAACGTCCTGACTTTC. The chain combines TRBV7-6 with TRBJ2-6; tentatively, D is TRBD1 (6 bases). Trimming shortened V by 9 bases and J by 4 bases, and 13 bases separated the two germline ends. This CDR3 is 14 amino acids long. Germline values: CDR1 SGHVS, CDR2 FNYEAQ.

The gene calls are TRBV5-1 and TRBJ2-2, with 11 bases matching TRBD2. Trimming at V came to 4 bases and at J to 6 bases, leaving 2 bases not matched to a gene. The length of the CDR3 is 14 residues. Germline lookup yields CDR1 SGHRS and CDR2 YFSETQ. CDR3 region: CASSLLAGAGELFF. Written as DNA, the CDR3 is TGCGCCAGCAGCCTACTAGCGGGAGCCGGGGAGCTGTTTTTT.

This chain connects TRBV23-1 to TRBJ2-7, with D maybe TRBD1 (5 bases). TRBV23-1 is an open reading frame whose function is uncertain. The V end lost 0 bases, the J end lost 5 bases, and 17 bases lay between the germline ends. This CDR3 is 16 amino acids long. CDR3 in amino acids: CASSQSGGKGFNEQYV. The CDR3 DNA reads as TGCGCCAGCAGTCAATCGGGCGGAAAGGGGTTCAACGAGCAGTACGTC.

This chain links TRBV2 with TRBJ2-1, with D perhaps matching TRBD2 (5 bases). The V end was cut by 4 bases, the J end by 0 bases, with 7 bases between. Germline-derived CDR1 and CDR2 are SNHLY and FYNNEI. The CDR3 extends over 14 amino acids. CDR3 sequence: CASSAGVSYNEQFF. Here the CDR3 DNA reads TGTGCCAGCAGTGCCGGGGTCTCCTACAATGAGCAGTTCTTC.

The chain has TRBV27 and TRBJ2-1, with D maybe TRBD1 (6 bases). V was pared by 6 bases and J by 6 bases, with 15 bases between. The V gene's germline CDR1 is MNHEY and CDR2 SMNVEV (reference sequence). CDR3 size: 14 residues. For the CDR3, the DNA is TGTGCCAGCAGCGACTCAGGGGACCTCAATGAGCAGTTCTTC. This gives the protein CASSDSGDLNEQFF.

The table lists this clone with a few counts. V and J are TRBV6-5 and TRBJ1-5; D gene uncertain. CDR1 is MNHEY and CDR2 is SVGAGI in the germline V gene. The CDR3 extends over 12 amino acids. V lost 5 bases and J 5 bases, leaving 7 bases between the germline ends. CDR3 in amino acids: CASSNGDQPQHF. CDR3 in DNA: TGTGCCAGCAGTAACGGGGATCAGCCCCAGCATTTT.

The chain combines TRBV29-1 with TRBJ1-4; 7 bases line up with TRBD1. The CDR3 is made up of 13 amino acids. J lost 0 bases, V lost 6 bases, and 1 base had no gene match. CDR1 is SQVTM, CDR2 ANQGSEA, per germline. CDR3: CSVGQPTNEKLFF. As DNA, the CDR3 is TGCAGCGTGGGACAGCCAACTAATGAAAAACTGTTTTTT.

This chain joins TRBV7-9 and TRBJ2-3; D gene unclear. Per germline, CDR1 SEHNR and CDR2 FQNEAQ (reference sequence). V dropped 2 bases and J dropped 5 bases, with 5 bases sitting between them. This CDR3 spans 12 amino acids. The CDR3 coding sequence is TGTGCCAGCAGCTTATCGTTAGATACGCAGTATTTT. Translated, it gives CASSLSLDTQYF.

The CDR3 loop is CASRYTDTQYF. DNA of the CDR3: TGTGCCAGCAGGTACACAGATACGCAGTATTTT. The chain has TRBV6-5 and TRBJ2-3; the D is unclear. CDR3 size: 11 residues. Germline CDR1 and CDR2: MNHEY and SVGAGI. The germline V and J ends were trimmed by 6 bases and 2 bases, with 3 bases remaining between them.

The rearrangement links TRBV28 to TRBJ1-6; 8 nucleotides agree with TRBD1. Germline V CDR1 and CDR2: MDHEN, SYDVKM. V dropped 5 bases and J dropped 9; count of bases not matched to a gene: 6. CDR3 length: 14 residues. The DNA of the CDR3 is TGTGCCAGCAGTACACAGGGGGAGGGTTCACCCCTCCACTTT. Translation gives CASSTQGEGSPLHF.

The V and J genes are TRBV30 and TRBJ2-5; TRBD2 aligns across 7 bases. CDR1 GTSNPN and CDR2 SVGIG come from the germline V gene (reference sequence). This CDR3 contains 13 residues. V shed 1 base, J shed 6 bases, and the junction held 5 bases outside the gene matches. The CDR3 DNA reads as TGTGCCTGGAGTGCGACTAGCACTAAGACCCAGTACTTC. Its protein is CAWSATSTKTQYF.